A single sample gave rise to the 29 T cell receptor beta chains below, sequenced in a study of chemoradiotherapy in HPV16-positive cancers. TCRdb's copy holds only in-frame clones and misses some; the assay was immunoSEQ multiplex PCR. The data contain 40,000 to 60,000 clones, more than 90% of them singletons. The starting material was blood, obtained from a patient who underwent chemoradiotherapy. Receptor source: a human donor with HPV-associated anogenital cancer.

This rearrangement joins TRBV9 to TRBJ1-2; 8 positions agree with TRBD1. The germline V gene has CDR1 SGDLS and CDR2 YYNGEE. This CDR3 is 14 amino acids long. Unmatched junction bases numbered 5, after V lost 3 bases and J lost 4 bases. As DNA, the CDR3 is TGTGCCAGCAGCGGACACAGGGGGACCTATGGCTACACCTTC. It specifies CASSGHRGTYGYTF.

The chain combines TRBV4-1 with TRBJ2-1; D is ambiguous. Trimming pared 0 bases from V and 1 base from J, leaving 10 bases between. Germline V lookup: CDR1 MGHRA, CDR2 YSYEKL. This CDR3 comprises 16 residues. The CDR3 DNA follows: TGCGCCAGCAGCCAAGAGAGTAGTGGGTCCTACAATGAGCAGTTCTTC. Translation gives CASSQESSGSYNEQFF.

The chain has TRBV6-5 and TRBJ2-7; TRBD1 agrees at 7 bases. Germline loops: CDR1 MNHEY, CDR2 SVGAGI. This CDR3 comprises 16 residues. V was clipped by 0 bases and J by 0 bases; unmatched bases: 5. The CDR3 loop is CASSYSPGQHSYEQYF. The CDR3 nucleotides are TGTGCCAGCAGTTACTCTCCGGGACAGCACTCCTACGAGCAGTACTTC.

J is TRBJ2-3 and V is TRBV5-1, with 11 positions matching TRBD2. Germline trimming cut 4 bases from V and 2 bases from J; bases unmatched to any gene: 6. Germline CDR1 reads SGHRS; CDR2 reads YFSETQ. This CDR3 region has 16 residues. CDR3 sequence (DNA): TGCGCCAGCAGCCCAGCTAGCGGGGGGAACACAGATACGCAGTATTTT. This gives the protein CASSPASGGNTDTQYF.

This clone came up once. The rearrangement uses TRBV10-3 and TRBJ1-5; D possibly corresponds to TRBD1 (5 bases). The CDR3 has 15 residues. Germline values: CDR1 ENHRY, CDR2 SYGVKD. The V end lost 2 bases, the J end lost 4 bases, and 12 bases lay between the germline ends. CDR3: CAISEGAGRNQPQHF. CDR3 coding DNA: TGTGCCATCAGTGAGGGGGCAGGTCGGAATCAGCCCCAGCATTTT.

This chain connects TRBV18 to TRBJ2-6, with 9 bases fitting TRBD2. V shed 0 bases and J 2 bases; nucleotides not matched to a gene: 2. This CDR3 is 17 amino acids long. Germline CDR1 and CDR2: KGHSH and LQKENI. In DNA form, the CDR3 reads TGTGCCAGCTCACCACCCAGGACTAGCGCTGGGGCCAACGTCCTGACTTTC. This sequence encodes CASSPPRTSAGANVLTF.

This rearrangement joins TRBV4-2 to TRBJ2-5; no clear D. Trimming removed 0 bases at V and 1 base at J, with 12 bases between. Germline assignment: CDR1 LGHNA and CDR2 YNFKEQ. The CDR3 is 16 residues long. The DNA of the CDR3 is TGTGCCAGCAGCCAAGATGGGTCAGCCCCCCAAGAGACCCAGTACTTC. This encodes CASSQDGSAPQETQYF.

V gene TRBV6-5 combines with J gene TRBJ2-7, with TRBD1 as a possible D gene (5 bases). The ends were cut back, 8 bases at V and 2 bases at J, with 16 bases in the middle. This CDR3 is 14 amino acids long. CDR1 and CDR2 (germline): MNHEY, SVGAGI. CDR3 in DNA: TGTGCCAGCCGGGCGTCAGGGTACCCCTACGAGCAGTACTTC. Protein sequence: CASRASGYPYEQYF.

CDR3 nucleotide sequence: TGTGCCAGCTCGGCGGAACAGACTATGGGGACCCAGTACTTC. It yields the protein CASSAEQTMGTQYF. The V call is TRBV18, the J call TRBJ2-5, with D maybe TRBD2 (5 bases). Germline V gene lookup returns CDR1 KGHSH and CDR2 LQKENI. The CDR3 has 14 amino acids. Trimming shortened V by 6 bases and J by 7 bases, and 18 bases separated the two germline ends.

A single count supports this clone. V and J are TRBV9 and TRBJ1-1; 7 bases agree with TRBD1. The germline V gene has CDR1 SGDLS and CDR2 YYNGEE. The length of the CDR3 is 14 residues. J lost 4 bases, V lost 4 bases, and 7 bases had no gene match. Here the CDR3 reads CASSSHRGSTEAFF. DNA for the CDR3: TGTGCCAGCAGCTCTCACAGGGGAAGCACTGAAGCTTTCTTT.

The V call is TRBV5-4, the J call TRBJ1-5; the D gene is possibly TRBD1 (5 bases). Trimming stripped 4 bases from V and 7 bases from J, with 18 bases between. The CDR3 is 15 residues long. Germline-derived CDR1 and CDR2 are SGHNT and YYREEE (reference sequence). CDR3 residues: CASSRGGQGPQPQHF. The CDR3 coding sequence is TGTGCCAGCAGCCGAGGCGGGCAGGGACCCCAGCCCCAGCATTTT.

This clone appeared once. The chain has TRBV9 and TRBJ2-5; TRBD2 aligns across 9 bases. This CDR3 is 13 amino acids long. V lost 5 bases, J lost 5 bases, and 4 bases stayed unmatched. The germline V gene has CDR1 SGDLS and CDR2 YYNGEE. The CDR3 region is CASSLSGSETQYF. CDR3 nucleotide sequence: TGTGCCAGCAGTCTTAGCGGGAGTGAGACCCAGTACTTC.

The V gene is TRBV4-3, the J gene TRBJ1-1; D is ambiguous. Per germline, CDR1 LGHNA and CDR2 YSLEER. V dropped 0 bases and J dropped 1 base, with 6 bases sitting between them. The CDR3 contains 14 residues. CDR3 DNA sequence: TGCGCCAGCAGCCAAGAAAAGGCGAACACTGAAGCTTTCTTT. Its protein product is CASSQEKANTEAFF.

The chain joins TRBV29-1 to TRBJ1-2; 7 bases match TRBD1. CDR1 and CDR2 from the germline V gene are SQVTM and ANQGSEA. The CDR3 loop spans 12 amino acids. V lost 4 bases to trimming and J lost 6 bases; unmatched junction nucleotides: 5. The CDR3 sequence: CSVGSTGNGYTF. CDR3 DNA: TGCAGCGTTGGATCGACAGGGAATGGCTACACCTTC.

The genes are TRBV6-5 and TRBJ2-7; perhaps TRBD1 as D (5 bases). The germline V gene encodes CDR1 MNHEY and CDR2 SVGAGI. Trimming shortened V by 6 bases and J by 0 bases, and 12 bases separated the two germline ends. There are 14 residues in the CDR3. CDR3 protein: CASRTQQVSYEQYF. The DNA of the CDR3 is TGTGCCAGCAGAACCCAACAGGTCTCCTACGAGCAGTACTTC.

The chain is built from TRBV7-9 and TRBJ1-2; D ambiguous. The CDR3 is 13 residues long. Germline V lookup: CDR1 SEHNR, CDR2 FQNEAQ (reference sequence). V was cut by 5 bases and J by 8 bases, with 15 bases left in between. The CDR3 nucleotides read TGTGCCAGCAGCGTTGAAACGAGTAGGGGCTACACCTTC. Translation: CASSVETSRGYTF.

The genes are TRBV18 and TRBJ1-5, with D tentatively TRBD1 (6 bases). From germline, CDR1 is KGHSH and CDR2 LQKENI. The CDR3 is 15 residues long. Trimming removed 2 bases from V and 2 bases from J, with 10 bases in between. The CDR3 DNA reads TGTGCCAGCTCACCAGGACAGAACCGCAATCAGCCCCAGCATTTT. Its translation: CASSPGQNRNQPQHF. The entire variable domain, with the rest obtained from reference TRBV18 and TRBJ1-5, is as follows: NAGVMQNPRHLVRRRGQEARLRCSPMKGHSHVYWYRQLPEEGLKFMVYLQKENIIDESGMPKERFSAEFPKEGPSILRIQQVVRGDSAAYFCASSPGQNRNQPQHFGDGTRLSIL.

V and J are TRBV6-1 and TRBJ2-3; D not resolved. The CDR3 loop spans 13 amino acids. Trimming took off 2 bases at V and 9 bases at J, with 12 bases between the two ends. Germline V gene data show CDR1 as MNHNS and CDR2 as SASEGT. CDR3 DNA: TGTGCCAGCAGTGAAATGAGGACGACGACGCAGTATTTT. Protein sequence: CASSEMRTTTQYF.

The J gene is TRBJ1-2, the V gene TRBV5-4, with D possibly TRBD1 on 6 matching bases. Germline assignment: CDR1 SGHNT and CDR2 YYREEE (reference sequence). The CDR3 is 13 residues long. Trimming stripped 0 bases from V and 8 bases from J, with 11 bases between. CDR3 residues: CASSLEHRDGYTF. The CDR3 nucleotides are TGTGCCAGCAGCTTGGAACACAGGGACGGCTACACCTTC. Supplemented by reference TRBV5-4 and TRBJ1-2, the full variable domain reads ETGVTQSPTHLIKTRGQQVTLRCSSQSGHNTVSWYQQALGQGPQFIFQYYREEENGRGNFPPRFSGLQFPNYSSELNVNALELDDSALYLCASSLEHRDGYTFGSGTRLTVV.

The V and J genes are TRBV4-2 and TRBJ2-5; TRBD2 aligns across 15 bases. Germline V CDR1 and CDR2: LGHNA, YNFKEQ. The CDR3 runs 17 residues. Germline trimming cut 4 bases from V and 0 bases from J; bases unmatched to any gene: 3. The CDR3 bases are TGTGCCAGCAGCCCGGGGACTAGCGGGGGGCACCAAGAGACCCAGTACTTC. Protein: CASSPGTSGGHQETQYF.

V gene TRBV6-1 combines with J gene TRBJ2-5; 8 bases line up with TRBD1. CDR1 is MNHNS and CDR2 is SASEGT in the germline V gene. This CDR3 is 15 amino acids long. V was clipped by 1 base and J by 4 bases; unmatched bases: 5. DNA of the CDR3: TGTGCCAGCAGTGAAGGGGCAGGGGGCCCAGAGACCCAGTACTTC. Translated, it gives CASSEGAGGPETQYF.

CDR3 amino acids: CASSEAVIAGQETQYF. In DNA, the CDR3 is TGTGCCAGCAGTGAAGCGGTGATAGCGGGCCAAGAGACCCAGTACTTC. The chain combines TRBV6-1 with TRBJ2-5, with 7 nucleotides matching TRBD2. The V and J ends lost 0 bases and 1 base, in that order; junction bases with no gene match: 5. This CDR3 has 16 amino acids. Germline-derived CDR1 and CDR2 are MNHNS and SASEGT.

The chain is built from TRBV19 and TRBJ2-7; D is possibly TRBD1 (6 bases). The CDR3 runs 13 residues. Trimming removed 1 base at V and 4 bases at J, with 8 bases between. From germline, CDR1 is LNHDA and CDR2 SQIVND (reference sequence). Here the CDR3 DNA reads TGTGCCAGTAGTATAGGAGGGGGTTACGAGCAGTACTTC. Protein product: CASSIGGGYEQYF.

The gene calls are TRBV6-5 and TRBJ1-4; 8 bases are shared with TRBD1. Germline CDR1 and CDR2: MNHEY and SVGAGI. Trimming took 6 bases from V and 8 from J; bases not matched to a gene: 5. This CDR3 has 13 amino acids. CDR3 DNA: TGTGCCAGCAGCGGAAACAGGGGGGAAAAACTGTTTTTT. It encodes CASSGNRGEKLFF.

The table lists this clone with a few counts. The V call is TRBV4-3, the J call TRBJ2-7, with D possibly being TRBD1 (5 bases). The CDR3 runs 15 residues. Trimming shortened V by 0 bases and J by 3 bases, and 12 bases separated the two germline ends. Per the germline V gene, CDR1 is LGHNA and CDR2 is YSLEER. CDR3 in amino acids: CASSQDNDSGYEQYF. CDR3 in DNA: TGCGCCAGCAGCCAAGATAACGACAGTGGCTACGAGCAGTACTTC.

The J gene is TRBJ2-1, the V gene TRBV5-5; a weak D match, TRBD2 (6 bases). Per germline, CDR1 SGHKS and CDR2 YYEKEE (reference sequence). V lost 3 bases and J 3 bases, leaving 10 bases between the germline ends. The CDR3 contains 14 residues. The CDR3 here is CASSSTSFYNEQFF. The CDR3 DNA reads TGTGCCAGCAGCTCCACTAGCTTCTACAATGAGCAGTTCTTC.

The rearrangement uses TRBV10-1 and TRBJ1-2, with D tentatively TRBD1 (6 bases). The CDR3 has 13 residues. CDR1 WNHNN and CDR2 SYGVQD come from the germline V gene (reference sequence). Between the trimmed V and J ends, which lost 5 bases and 2 bases, there was a span of 9 bases. The CDR3, as DNA: TGCGCCAGCAGTTCGACAGGAAACTATGGCTACACCTTC. Amino acids: CASSSTGNYGYTF.

The chain couples TRBV6-1 to TRBJ1-5; no definite D call. The CDR3 is 12 residues long. Germline-derived CDR1 and CDR2 are MNHNS and SASEGT. Trimming took 10 bases from V and 8 from J, leaving 15 bases between them. CDR3 sequence: CATGPVHEPQHF. The CDR3 bases are TGTGCCACCGGACCCGTGCATGAGCCCCAGCATTTT.

This clone showed up just once. The rearrangement joins TRBV7-2 to TRBJ1-2, with no clear D. The V end lost 8 bases, the J end lost 3 bases, and 7 bases lay between the germline ends. Germline V lookup: CDR1 SGHTA, CDR2 FQGNSA. The CDR3 has 11 residues. The CDR3 DNA reads TGTGCCAGCGGGCGAGACTATGGCTACACCTTC. Encoded protein: CASGRDYGYTF.